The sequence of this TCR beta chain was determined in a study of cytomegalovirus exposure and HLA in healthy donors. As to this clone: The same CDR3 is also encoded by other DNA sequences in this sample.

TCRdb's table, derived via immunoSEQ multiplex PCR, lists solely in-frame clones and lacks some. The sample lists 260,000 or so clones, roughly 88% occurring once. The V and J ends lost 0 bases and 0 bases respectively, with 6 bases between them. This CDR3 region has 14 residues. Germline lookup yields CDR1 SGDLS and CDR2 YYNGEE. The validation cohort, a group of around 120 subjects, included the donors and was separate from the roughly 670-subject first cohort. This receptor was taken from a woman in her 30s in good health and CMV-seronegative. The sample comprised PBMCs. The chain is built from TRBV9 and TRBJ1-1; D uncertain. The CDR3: CASSVGGMNTEAFF. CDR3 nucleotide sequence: TGTGCCAGCAGCGTAGGCGGCATGAACACTGAAGCTTTCTTT. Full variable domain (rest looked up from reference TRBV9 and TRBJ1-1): DSGVTQTPKHLITATGQRVTLRCSPRSGDLSVYWYQQSLDQGLQFLIQYYNGEERAKGNILERFSAQQFPDLHSELNLSSLELGDSALYFCASSVGGMNTEAFFGQGTRLTVV.